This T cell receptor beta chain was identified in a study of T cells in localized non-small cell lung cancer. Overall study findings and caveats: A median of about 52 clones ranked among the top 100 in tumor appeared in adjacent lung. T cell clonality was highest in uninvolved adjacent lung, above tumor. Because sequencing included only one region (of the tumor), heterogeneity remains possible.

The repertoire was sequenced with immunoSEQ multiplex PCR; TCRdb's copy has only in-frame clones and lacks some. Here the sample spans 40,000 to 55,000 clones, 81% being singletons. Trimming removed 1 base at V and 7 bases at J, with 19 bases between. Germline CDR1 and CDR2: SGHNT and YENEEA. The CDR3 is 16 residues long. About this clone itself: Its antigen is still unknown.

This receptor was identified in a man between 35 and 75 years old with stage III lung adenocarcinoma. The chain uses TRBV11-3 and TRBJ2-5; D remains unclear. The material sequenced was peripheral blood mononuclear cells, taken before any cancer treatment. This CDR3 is CASSLASPGIRRTQYF. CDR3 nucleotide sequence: TGTGCCAGCAGCTTAGCCAGCCCGGGTATACGGCGGACCCAGTACTTC.